These 17 T cell receptor beta chains were all obtained from the same sample, sequenced in a study of Graves' ophthalmopathy and Graves' hyperthyroidism. RNA transcripts served as template for amplifying TCR beta CDR3 sequences. Investigators did first-round RT-PCR with HTBI primers, then second-round multiplex PCR. TCRdb passed the multiplex PCR reads through MiXCR, listing each CDR3 protein once. Altogether approximately 500,000 distinct CDR3 sequences are present, 13% to 15% being singletons, with the ten largest covering about 9.4%. What was sequenced was blood. The receptors were gathered from a woman aged 25 to 45 with Graves' ophthalmopathy.

This clonotype was seen ten or more times. The chain has TRBV7-8 and TRBJ1-5; D might be TRBD1 (6 bases). CDR1 SGHVS and CDR2 FQNEAQ come from the germline V gene. This CDR3 spans 16 amino acids. V dropped 1 base and J dropped 6 bases, with 16 bases sitting between them. For the CDR3, the DNA is TGTGCCAGCAGCTTAGATTTCCGGGGGCTGACTCAGCCCCAGCATTTT. Its translation is CASSLDFRGLTQPQHF.

There are a few counts of this clonotype. The chain links TRBV11-2 to TRBJ2-7; 7 bases are shared with TRBD2. CDR3 length: 18 residues. With V trimmed by 8 bases and J by 0 bases, 19 bases remained unmatched. Germline V gene data show CDR1 as SGHAT and CDR2 as FQNNGV. This CDR3 is CASVLKLRGAGSSYEQYF. The CDR3 coding sequence is TGTGCCAGCGTCCTTAAATTGCGGGGAGCGGGGAGCTCCTACGAGCAGTACTTC.

In its sample, this clonotype was seen many times. This chain joins TRBV20-1 and TRBJ1-1; 11 nucleotides align to TRBD1. Germline CDR1 and CDR2: DFQATT and SNEGSKA (reference sequence). J gave up 10 bases and V 3 bases, and 13 bases lay outside the gene matches. This CDR3 comprises 15 residues. The CDR3 DNA follows: TGCAGTGCTAGGGGCCGGGACAGGGGGGTGAAAGGAGCTTTCTTT. Translating gives CSARGRDRGVKGAFF.

This clonotype was seen ten or more times. The chain has TRBV18 and TRBJ1-2; D is uncertain. V lost 2 bases to trimming and J lost 4 bases, with 8 bases between them. In germline, CDR1 is KGHSH, CDR2 LQKENI. The CDR3 loop spans 13 amino acids. CDR3 in DNA: TGTGCCAGCTCACCAGTGCAGAGCTATGGCTACACCTTC. Its protein product is CASSPVQSYGYTF. Full variable domain (outside the CDR3, taken from reference TRBV18 and TRBJ1-2): NAGVMQNPRHLVRRRGQEARLRCSPMKGHSHVYWYRQLPEEGLKFMVYLQKENIIDESGMPKERFSAEFPKEGPSILRIQQVVRGDSAAYFCASSPVQSYGYTFGSGTRLTVV.

This chain joins TRBV7-2 and TRBJ2-7; the D gene is possibly TRBD1 (6 bases). With 5 bases removed from V and 4 bases from J, the gap between germline ends came to 12 bases. Germline V gene lookup returns CDR1 SGHTA and CDR2 FQGNSA. The CDR3 is 13 amino acids. The CDR3 protein is CASSNDRGYEQYF. CDR3 DNA: TGTGCCAGCAGCAACGATAGGGGGTACGAGCAGTACTTC.

This clonotype was observed a few times. V and J are TRBV28 and TRBJ2-7, with D possibly being TRBD2 (5 bases). This CDR3 comprises 14 residues. The V and J ends lost 5 bases and 3 bases respectively, with 14 bases between them. Germline V gives CDR1 MDHEN, CDR2 SYDVKM. CDR3 residues: CASSRPLGLYEQYF. CDR3 sequence (DNA): TGTGCCAGCAGTCGACCATTAGGACTCTACGAGCAGTACTTC. Complete variable domain (other parts from reference TRBV28 and TRBJ2-7): DVKVTQSSRYLVKRTGEKVFLECVQDMDHENMFWYRQDPGLGLRLIYFSYDVKMKEKGDIPEGYSVSREKKERFSLILESASTNQTSMYLCASSRPLGLYEQYFGPGTRLTVT.

DNA for the CDR3: TGCGCCAGCAGAGAAGACACCTACGAGCAGTACTTC. Protein product: CASREDTYEQYF. The chain is built from TRBV5-1 and TRBJ2-7; no clear D. The V end lost 5 bases, the J end lost 2 bases, and 8 bases lay between the germline ends. CDR1 is SGHRS and CDR2 is YFSETQ in the germline V gene. This CDR3 is built from 12 residues.

CDR3 region: CASSPTGRRDLHF. In DNA form, the CDR3 reads TGTGCCAGCAGTCCCACAGGGCGGCGGGACCTCCACTTT. This chain uses TRBV12-3 or TRBV12-4 with TRBJ1-6; TRBD1 is a possible D gene (6 bases). V was clipped by 5 bases and J by 15 bases, with 17 bases between them. CDR3 length equals 13 residues.

This clonotype was picked up many times. The CDR3 sequence: CASSLAGPWGNTEAFF. CDR3 bases: TGTGCCAGCAGTTTAGCAGGGCCGTGGGGGAACACTGAAGCTTTCTTT. The J gene is TRBJ1-1, the V gene TRBV27; D is possibly TRBD1 (5 bases). Germline V lookup: CDR1 MNHEY, CDR2 SMNVEV (reference sequence). The CDR3 runs to 16 residues. Trimming removed 2 bases at V and 1 base at J, with 14 bases between.

The table lists this clonotype with many counts. The chain is built from TRBV30 and TRBJ1-5; D gene ambiguous. With 3 bases removed from V and 7 bases from J, the gap between germline ends came to 13 bases. The CDR3 consists of 13 residues. Per germline, CDR1 GTSNPN and CDR2 SVGIG (reference sequence). The CDR3 region is CAWSLKGSQPQHF. The CDR3 bases are TGTGCCTGGAGCCTCAAGGGCTCCCAGCCCCAGCATTTT.

This clonotype appeared many times. V usage is TRBV20-1 and J usage is TRBJ1-2, with 7 bases matching TRBD1. Germline V CDR1 and CDR2: DFQATT, SNEGSKA (reference sequence). The CDR3 runs 13 residues. The V and J ends lost 3 bases and 3 bases, in that order; junction bases with no gene match: 4. The CDR3 is CSARSGTDYGYTF. CDR3 coding DNA: TGCAGTGCTAGGAGCGGGACAGACTATGGCTACACCTTC.

This clonotype was recorded many times. The chain joins TRBV27 to TRBJ1-2; maybe TRBD1 (6 bases). V dropped 2 bases and J dropped 1 base, with 11 bases sitting between them. The CDR3 totals 15 residues. The germline V gene has CDR1 MNHEY and CDR2 SMNVEV (reference sequence). The CDR3 reads CASSLRQGLNYGYTF. The CDR3 region has the DNA TGTGCCAGCAGTTTACGGCAGGGGCTTAACTATGGCTACACCTTC.

This clonotype showed up many times. This rearrangement joins TRBV6-4 to TRBJ2-2; D remains unclear. Germline CDR1 and CDR2: MRHNA and SNTAGT. The CDR3 runs 14 residues. V shed 0 bases and J shed 3 bases, with 5 bases lying between them. CDR3 region: CASSDSPDTGELFF. In nucleotides, the CDR3 is TGTGCCAGCAGTGACTCGCCCGACACCGGGGAGCTGTTTTTT.

The table lists this clonotype with many counts. The chain carries TRBV2 and TRBJ1-1; no firm D call. The CDR3 is made up of 15 amino acids. V was trimmed by 6 bases and J by 1 base, leaving 15 bases between them. CDR1 is SNHLY, CDR2 FYNNEI, per germline. The DNA of the CDR3 is TGTGCCAGCAGAAATGAAGAGGCAGCGAACACTGAAGCTTTCTTT. This encodes CASRNEEAANTEAFF. The whole variable domain, remainder taken from reference TRBV2 and TRBJ1-1, is EPEVTQTPSHQVTQMGQEVILRCVPISNHLYFYWYRQILGQKVEFLVSFYNNEISEKSEIFDDQFSVERPDGSNFTLKIRSTKLEDSAMYFCASRNEEAANTEAFFGQGTRLTVV.

This clonotype was detected many times. The V gene is TRBV18, the J gene TRBJ1-1; tentative D call: TRBD1 (6 bases). The V end lost 3 bases, the J end lost 0 bases, and 14 bases lay between the germline ends. Germline lookup yields CDR1 KGHSH and CDR2 LQKENI. The CDR3 extends over 16 amino acids. The CDR3 reads CASSPRTDRLNTEAFF. CDR3 in DNA: TGTGCCAGCTCACCCCGCACAGACAGGTTGAACACTGAAGCTTTCTTT. The variable domain in full, with the rest retrieved from reference TRBV18 and TRBJ1-1, is NAGVMQNPRHLVRRRGQEARLRCSPMKGHSHVYWYRQLPEEGLKFMVYLQKENIIDESGMPKERFSAEFPKEGPSILRIQQVVRGDSAAYFCASSPRTDRLNTEAFFGQGTRLTVV.

This clonotype was observed at least ten times. The chain couples TRBV5-1 to TRBJ1-1, with D tentatively TRBD1 (5 bases). CDR3 size: 15 residues. Trimming took off 1 base at V and 10 bases at J, with 20 bases between the two ends. Germline CDR1 reads SGHRS; CDR2 reads YFSETQ. The CDR3 region is CASSLNTGTMASAFF. The CDR3 coding sequence is TGCGCCAGCAGCTTGAATACCGGGACCATGGCGTCAGCTTTCTTT.

There are many counts of this clonotype. V is TRBV6-1 and J is TRBJ1-1; maybe TRBD1 (5 bases). The germline V gene has CDR1 MNHNS and CDR2 SASEGT. V was cut by 1 base and J by 13 bases, with 22 bases left in between. The CDR3 loop spans 15 amino acids. CDR3 sequence (DNA): TGTGCCAGCAGTGAAGATATCGGGACCCTCTTTGGGGATTTCTTT. Protein sequence: CASSEDIGTLFGDFF.